A selection of T cell receptor beta chains follows, all from one sample in a study of control samples from healthy donors and cancer patients. Clones were read by immunoSEQ multiplex PCR, and TCRdb kept only the in-frame ones, dropping some. The repertoire holds some 150,000 clones, with nearly 96% as singletons. Sequencing was carried out using blood. The receptors stem from a woman aged 30 to 39 in good health. The CDR3 runs from the conserved cysteine through the conserved F or W. A D gene is named only where the DNA matches it firmly. Clone size is stated in some rows and not others, as once, few, many or a class when expanded.

D gene	V gene	J gene	clone size	CDR3 length	CDR3 protein	CDR3 DNA
TRBD1	TRBV12-3/TRBV12-4	TRBJ1-2	.	13	CASSSTGDYGYTF	TGTGCCAGCAGCTCCACAGGGGACTATGGCTACACCTTC
.	TRBV30	TRBJ2-5	.	13	CAWSVKGPGTQYF	TGTGCCTGGAGTGTAAAGGGGCCAGGGACCCAGTACTTC
.	TRBV5-1	TRBJ1-1	once	12	CASSLGASEAFF	TGCGCCAGCAGCTTGGGAGCCTCTGAAGCTTTCTTT
.	TRBV19	TRBJ2-1	few	14	CASSSRQDYNEQFF	TGTGCCAGTAGTTCACGACAGGATTACAATGAGCAGTTCTTC
.	TRBV5-4	TRBJ2-1	.	12	CASSHSYNEQFF	TGTGCCAGCAGCCACTCCTACAATGAGCAGTTCTTC
.	TRBV7-2	TRBJ2-7	.	13	CASSLARGYEQYF	TGTGCCAGCAGCTTAGCGCGAGGTTACGAGCAGTACTTC
.	TRBV24-1	TRBJ1-4	.	13	CATSDLMGKKLFF	TGTGCCACCAGTGATTTGATGGGGAAAAAACTGTTTTTT
.	TRBV6-5	TRBJ1-1	.	14	CASSRMGMNTEAFF	TGTGCCAGCAGTCGGATGGGGATGAACACTGAAGCTTTCTTT
.	TRBV7-8	TRBJ1-2	.	15	CASSPIGGGYYGYTF	TGTGCCAGCAGCCCCATCGGTGGGGGGTACTATGGCTACACCTTC
TRBD1	TRBV11-2	TRBJ2-3	.	15	CASSFSGQGTDTQYF	TGTGCCAGCAGCTTCTCGGGACAGGGCACAGATACGCAGTATTTT
.	TRBV25-1	TRBJ2-1	.	16	CASSDTSRGAYNEQFF	TGTGCCAGCAGCGACACCTCTCGCGGAGCGTACAATGAGCAGTTCTTC
.	TRBV20-1	TRBJ2-5	.	11	CSANPSGTQYF	TGCAGTGCTAACCCCTCAGGGACCCAGTACTTC
.	TRBV6-2/TRBV6-3	TRBJ1-2	.	13	CASSYPDRSRYTF	TGTGCCAGCAGTTACCCTGACAGGAGCCGCTACACCTTC
TRBD1	TRBV5-1	TRBJ1-2	.	14	CASSLGQGDYGYTF	TGCGCCAGCAGCTTGGGACAGGGGGACTATGGCTACACCTTC
.	TRBV4-1	TRBJ1-5	.	15	CASSQAQGNNQPQHF	TGCGCCAGCAGCCAAGCACAGGGCAACAATCAGCCCCAGCATTTT
.	TRBV2	TRBJ2-6	.	15	CASSEGGSGANVLTF	TGTGCCAGCAGTGAAGGGGGCTCTGGGGCCAACGTCCTGACTTTC
.	TRBV6-1	TRBJ1-6	.	15	CAARRDSQYNSPLHF	TGTGCCGCCCGCCGGGACTCGCAATATAATTCACCCCTCCACTTT
.	TRBV6-6	TRBJ1-3	.	12	CASRNSGNTIYF	TGTGCCAGCAGGAACTCTGGAAACACCATATATTTT